Below, 7 T cell receptor beta chains from the same sample are listed, as sequenced in a study of siplizumab effects on memory and regulatory T cells. Some clones are missing from TCRdb's copy, which holds only in-frame ones; the method was immunoSEQ multiplex PCR. The table lists 95,000 to 130,000 clones, about 95% of them singletons. What was sequenced was non-Treg CD4+ T cells sorted from blood. Source of these receptors: a human donor in good health.

The J gene is TRBJ2-2, the V gene TRBV4-1; D remains ambiguous. Trimming shortened V by 1 base and J by 2 bases, and 8 bases separated the two germline ends. Germline CDR1 reads MGHRA; CDR2 reads YSYEKL. The CDR3 sequence is 15 residues long. CDR3 nucleotides: TGCGCCAGCAGCCAAGGGGCAGCCAACACCGGGGAGCTGTTTTTT. Protein sequence: CASSQGAANTGELFF.

The V and J genes are TRBV7-2 and TRBJ2-1, with 8 bases aligning to TRBD2. Trimming removed 5 bases from V and 2 bases from J; junction bases left unmatched: 5. The CDR3 spans 15 residues. The germline V gene has CDR1 SGHTA and CDR2 FQGNSA. This CDR3 reads CASSAAGAAYNEQFF. The CDR3 coding sequence is TGTGCCAGCAGCGCAGCGGGAGCAGCCTACAATGAGCAGTTCTTC.

This chain uses TRBV7-8 with TRBJ2-3; 9 nucleotides align to TRBD2. Looked up from germline, CDR1 is SGHVS and CDR2 is FQNEAQ. This CDR3 contains 17 residues. Losses at the gene ends were 1 base for V and 0 bases for J; bases not matched to a gene: 5. The CDR3 DNA reads TGTGCCAGCAGCTTAGATGGACTAGCGCTTAGCACAGATACGCAGTATTTT. The encoded protein is CASSLDGLALSTDTQYF.

In the case of this clone: At one of its ends the junction is not consistent with the germline gene, which may arise from a read error. The chain links TRBV30 to TRBJ1-2, with D possibly being TRBD1 (5 bases). Germline-derived CDR1 and CDR2 are GTSNPN and SVGIG (reference sequence). The CDR3 consists of 14 residues. The CDR3 sequence is CARSEGGGDYGYTF. DNA of the CDR3: TGTGCCCGGAGTGAGGGCGGAGGGGACTATGGCTACACCTTC.

The V gene is TRBV6-5, the J gene TRBJ2-2; the match to TRBD1 covers 8 bases. The length of the CDR3 is 13 residues. Germline V gene data show CDR1 as MNHEY and CDR2 as SVGAGI. J gave up 6 bases and V 5 bases, and 2 bases lay outside the gene matches. The CDR3 region is CASSDRGAGELFF. CDR3 nucleotides: TGTGCCAGCAGTGACAGGGGCGCCGGGGAGCTGTTTTTT.

The chain links TRBV19 to TRBJ2-1; the D gene is possibly TRBD1 (6 bases). Trimming left V 3 bases short and J 3 bases short, with 12 bases between. The CDR3 totals 15 residues. The V gene's germline CDR1 is LNHDA and CDR2 SQIVND (reference sequence). The CDR3 DNA is TGTGCCAGTAGTATTGGGCAGGGGAACTACAATGAGCAGTTCTTC. Protein sequence: CASSIGQGNYNEQFF.

The CDR3 reads CASSMGSSRREPQHF. The CDR3 DNA is TGTGCCAGTAGTATGGGTTCTTCCCGGCGGGAGCCCCAGCATTTT. The chain joins TRBV19 to TRBJ1-5, with D uncertain. Trimming removed 3 bases at V and 8 bases at J, with 17 bases between. The CDR3 sequence is 15 residues long. Per the germline V gene, CDR1 is LNHDA and CDR2 is SQIVND (reference sequence).